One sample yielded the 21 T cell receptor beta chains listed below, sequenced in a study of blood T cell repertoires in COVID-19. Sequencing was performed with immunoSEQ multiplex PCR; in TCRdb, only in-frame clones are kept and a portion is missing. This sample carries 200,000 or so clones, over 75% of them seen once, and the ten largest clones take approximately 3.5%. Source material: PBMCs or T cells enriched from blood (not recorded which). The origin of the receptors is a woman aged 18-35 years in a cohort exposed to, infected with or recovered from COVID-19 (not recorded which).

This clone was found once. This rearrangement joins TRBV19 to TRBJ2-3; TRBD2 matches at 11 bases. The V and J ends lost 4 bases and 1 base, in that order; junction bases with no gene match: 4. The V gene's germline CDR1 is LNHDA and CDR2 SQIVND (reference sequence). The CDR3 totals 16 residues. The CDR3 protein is CASSKLAGGRTDTQYF. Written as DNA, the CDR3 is TGTGCCAGTAGTAAGCTAGCGGGGGGCCGCACAGATACGCAGTATTTT.

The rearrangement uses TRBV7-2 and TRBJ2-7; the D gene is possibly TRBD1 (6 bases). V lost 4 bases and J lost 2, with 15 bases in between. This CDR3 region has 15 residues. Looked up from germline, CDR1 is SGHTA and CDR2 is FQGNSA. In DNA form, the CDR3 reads TGTGCCAGCAGCTCGGACAGTGAAATTCCCTACGAGCAGTACTTC. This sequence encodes CASSSDSEIPYEQYF.

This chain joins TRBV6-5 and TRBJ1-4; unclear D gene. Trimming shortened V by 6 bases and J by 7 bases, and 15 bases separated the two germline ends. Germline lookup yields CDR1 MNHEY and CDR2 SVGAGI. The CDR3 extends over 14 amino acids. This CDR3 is CASRFLGRGEKLFF. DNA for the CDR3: TGTGCCAGCAGATTCCTCGGGAGAGGTGAAAAACTGTTTTTT.

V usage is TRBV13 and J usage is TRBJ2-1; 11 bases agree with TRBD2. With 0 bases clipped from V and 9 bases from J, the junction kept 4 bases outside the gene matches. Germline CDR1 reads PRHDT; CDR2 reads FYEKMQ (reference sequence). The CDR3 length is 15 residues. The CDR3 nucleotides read TGTGCCAGCAGCTTAGGAGGGACTAGCGGCTTTGAGCAGTTCTTC. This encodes CASSLGGTSGFEQFF.

CDR3 sequence: CASSTTHRRGLAGELFF. CDR3 bases: TGTGCCAGCAGCACAACCCACCGAAGGGGACTAGCCGGGGAGCTGTTTTTT. This sequence joins TRBV7-3 and TRBJ2-2; 8 bases are a match to TRBD2. Germline CDR1 is SGHTA and CDR2 is FQGTGA. The CDR3 extends over 17 amino acids. With 5 bases clipped from V and 6 bases from J, the junction kept 14 bases outside the gene matches.

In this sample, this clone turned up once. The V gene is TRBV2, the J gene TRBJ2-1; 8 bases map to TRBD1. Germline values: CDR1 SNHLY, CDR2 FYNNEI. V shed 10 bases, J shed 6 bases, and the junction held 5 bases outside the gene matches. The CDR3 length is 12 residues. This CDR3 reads CATQGAVNEQFF. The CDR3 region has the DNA TGTGCCACCCAGGGGGCAGTCAATGAGCAGTTCTTC.

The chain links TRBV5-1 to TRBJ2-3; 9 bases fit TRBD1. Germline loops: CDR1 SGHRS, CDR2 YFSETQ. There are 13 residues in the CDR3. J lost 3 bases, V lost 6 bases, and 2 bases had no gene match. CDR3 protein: CASTGTGTDTQYF. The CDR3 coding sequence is TGCGCCAGCACGGGGACAGGGACAGATACGCAGTATTTT.

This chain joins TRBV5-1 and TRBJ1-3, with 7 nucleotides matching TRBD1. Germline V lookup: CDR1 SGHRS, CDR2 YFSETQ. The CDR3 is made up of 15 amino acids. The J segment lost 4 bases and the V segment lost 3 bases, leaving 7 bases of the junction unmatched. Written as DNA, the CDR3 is TGCGCCAGCAGCTCAACAGGGGTCCCCGGAAACACCATATATTTT. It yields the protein CASSSTGVPGNTIYF.

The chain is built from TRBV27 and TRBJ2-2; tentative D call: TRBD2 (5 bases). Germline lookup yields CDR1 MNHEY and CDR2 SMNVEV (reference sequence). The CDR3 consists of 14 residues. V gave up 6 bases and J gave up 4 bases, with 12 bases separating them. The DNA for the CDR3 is TGTGCCAGCAGCCACGAGGGTCGCACCGGGGAGCTGTTTTTT. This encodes CASSHEGRTGELFF.

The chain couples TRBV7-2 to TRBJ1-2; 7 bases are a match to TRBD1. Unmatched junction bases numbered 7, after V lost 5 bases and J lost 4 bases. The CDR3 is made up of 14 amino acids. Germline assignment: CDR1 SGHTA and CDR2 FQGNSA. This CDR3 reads CASSPDRASYGYTF. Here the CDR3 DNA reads TGTGCCAGCAGCCCTGACAGGGCTTCCTATGGCTACACCTTC.

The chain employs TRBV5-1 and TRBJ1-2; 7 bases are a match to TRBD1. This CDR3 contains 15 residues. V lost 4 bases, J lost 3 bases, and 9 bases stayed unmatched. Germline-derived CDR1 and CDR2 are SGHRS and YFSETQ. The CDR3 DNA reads TGCGCCAGCAGCCCTCAGACAGGGTACGACTATGGCTACACCTTC. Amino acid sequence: CASSPQTGYDYGYTF. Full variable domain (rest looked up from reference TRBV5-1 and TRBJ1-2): KAGVTQTPRYLIKTRGQQVTLSCSPISGHRSVSWYQQTPGQGLQFLFEYFSETQRNKGNFPGRFSGRQFSNSRSEMNVSTLELGDSALYLCASSPQTGYDYGYTFGSGTRLTVV.

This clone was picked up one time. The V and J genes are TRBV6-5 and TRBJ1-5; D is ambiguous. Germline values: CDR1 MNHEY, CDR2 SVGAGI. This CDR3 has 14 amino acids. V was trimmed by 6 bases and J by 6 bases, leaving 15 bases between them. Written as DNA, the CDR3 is TGTGCCAGCAGGATCCGTGTTGGAGCTCAGCCCCAGCATTTT. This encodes CASRIRVGAQPQHF.

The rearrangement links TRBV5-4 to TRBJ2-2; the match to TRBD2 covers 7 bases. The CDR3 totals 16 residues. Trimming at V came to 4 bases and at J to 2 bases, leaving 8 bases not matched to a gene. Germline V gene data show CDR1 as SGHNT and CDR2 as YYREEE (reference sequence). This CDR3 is CASSEDWGGNTGELFF. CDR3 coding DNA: TGTGCCAGCAGCGAGGACTGGGGGGGAAACACCGGGGAGCTGTTTTTT.

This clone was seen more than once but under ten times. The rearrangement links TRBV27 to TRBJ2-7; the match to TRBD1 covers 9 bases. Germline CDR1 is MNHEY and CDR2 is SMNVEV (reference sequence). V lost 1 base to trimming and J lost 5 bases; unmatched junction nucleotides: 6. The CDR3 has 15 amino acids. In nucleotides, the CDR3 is TGTGCCAGCAGTTTATATGGACAGGGGAGGAACGAGCAGTACTTC. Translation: CASSLYGQGRNEQYF.

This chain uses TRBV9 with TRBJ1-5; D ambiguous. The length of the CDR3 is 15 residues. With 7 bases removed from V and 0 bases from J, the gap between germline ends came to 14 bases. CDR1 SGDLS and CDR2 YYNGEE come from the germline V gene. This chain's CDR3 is CASVQVPFSNQPQHF. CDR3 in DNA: TGTGCCAGCGTCCAGGTACCCTTTAGCAATCAGCCCCAGCATTTT.

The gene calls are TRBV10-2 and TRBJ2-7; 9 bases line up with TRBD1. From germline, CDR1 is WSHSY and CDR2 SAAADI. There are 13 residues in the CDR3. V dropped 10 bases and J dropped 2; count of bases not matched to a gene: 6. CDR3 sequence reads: CATDRGGAYEQYF. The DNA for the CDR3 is TGCGCCACCGACAGGGGGGGAGCCTACGAGCAGTACTTC.

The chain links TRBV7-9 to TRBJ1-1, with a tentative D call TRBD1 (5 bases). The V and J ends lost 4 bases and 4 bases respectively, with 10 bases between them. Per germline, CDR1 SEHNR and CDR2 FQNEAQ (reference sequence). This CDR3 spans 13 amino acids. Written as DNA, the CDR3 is TGTGCCAGCAGCTATACGGGGGGCACTGAAGCTTTCTTT. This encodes CASSYTGGTEAFF.

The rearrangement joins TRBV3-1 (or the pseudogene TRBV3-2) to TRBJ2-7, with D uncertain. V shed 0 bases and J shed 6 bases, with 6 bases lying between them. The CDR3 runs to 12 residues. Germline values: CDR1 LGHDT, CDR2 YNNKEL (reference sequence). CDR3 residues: CASSQDLGEQYF. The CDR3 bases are TGTGCCAGCAGCCAAGATCTAGGCGAGCAGTACTTC.

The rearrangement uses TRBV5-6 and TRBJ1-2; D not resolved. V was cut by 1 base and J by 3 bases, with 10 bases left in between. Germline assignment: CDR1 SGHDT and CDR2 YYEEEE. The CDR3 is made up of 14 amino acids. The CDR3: CASSLQDLHYGYTF. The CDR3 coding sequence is TGTGCCAGCAGCTTGCAGGATCTCCACTATGGCTACACCTTC. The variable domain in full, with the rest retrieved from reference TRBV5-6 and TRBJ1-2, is DAGVTQSPTHLIKTRGQQVTLRCSPKSGHDTVSWYQQALGQGPQFIFQYYEEEERQRGNFPDRFSGHQFPNYSSELNVNALLLGDSALYLCASSLQDLHYGYTFGSGTRLTVV.

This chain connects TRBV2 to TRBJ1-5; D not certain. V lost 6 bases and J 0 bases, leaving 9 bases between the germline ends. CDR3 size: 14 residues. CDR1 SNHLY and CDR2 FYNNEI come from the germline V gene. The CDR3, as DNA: TGTGCCAGCAGCCGGGAGTCTAGCAATCAGCCCCAGCATTTT. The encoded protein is CASSRESSNQPQHF.

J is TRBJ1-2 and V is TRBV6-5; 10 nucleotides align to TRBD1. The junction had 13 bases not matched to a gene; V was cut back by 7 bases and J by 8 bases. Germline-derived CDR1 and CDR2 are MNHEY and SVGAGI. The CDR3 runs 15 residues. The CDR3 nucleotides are TGTGCCAGCAATCCGGGACAGGGGATTTTGAGAGGCTACACCTTC. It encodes CASNPGQGILRGYTF.